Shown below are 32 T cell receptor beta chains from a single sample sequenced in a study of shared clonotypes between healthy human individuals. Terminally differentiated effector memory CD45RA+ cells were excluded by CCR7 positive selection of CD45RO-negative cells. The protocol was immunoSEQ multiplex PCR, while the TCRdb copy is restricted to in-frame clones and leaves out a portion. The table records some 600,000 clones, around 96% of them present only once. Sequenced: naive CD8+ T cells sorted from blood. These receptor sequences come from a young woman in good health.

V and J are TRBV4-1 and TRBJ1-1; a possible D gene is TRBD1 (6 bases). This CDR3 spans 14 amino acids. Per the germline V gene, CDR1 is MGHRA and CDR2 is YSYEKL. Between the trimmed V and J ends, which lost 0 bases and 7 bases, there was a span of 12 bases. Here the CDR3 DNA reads TGCGCCAGCAGCCAAGATTTGACAGGAAGTGAAGCTTTCTTT. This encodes CASSQDLTGSEAFF.

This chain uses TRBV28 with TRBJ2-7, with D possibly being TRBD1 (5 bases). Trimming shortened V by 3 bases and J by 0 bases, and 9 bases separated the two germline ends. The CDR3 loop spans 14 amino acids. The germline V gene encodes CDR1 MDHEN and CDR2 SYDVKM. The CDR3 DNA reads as TGTGCCAGCAGTTTTAAGGGGCCCTCCTACGAGCAGTACTTC. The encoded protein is CASSFKGPSYEQYF.

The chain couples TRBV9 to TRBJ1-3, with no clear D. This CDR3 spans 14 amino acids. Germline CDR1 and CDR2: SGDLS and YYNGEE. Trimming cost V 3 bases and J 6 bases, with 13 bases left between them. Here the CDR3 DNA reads TGTGCCAGCAGCGCCTCCCTTACCCTAAACACCATATATTTT. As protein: CASSASLTLNTIYF.

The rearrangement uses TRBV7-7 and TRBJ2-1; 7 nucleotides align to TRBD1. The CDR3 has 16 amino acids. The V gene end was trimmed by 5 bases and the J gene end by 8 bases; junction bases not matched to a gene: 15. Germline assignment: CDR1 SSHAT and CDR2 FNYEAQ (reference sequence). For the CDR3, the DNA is TGTGCCAGCAGCCGCGGGCAGGGGGTCCGCGGCGATGAGCAGTTCTTC. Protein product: CASSRGQGVRGDEQFF.

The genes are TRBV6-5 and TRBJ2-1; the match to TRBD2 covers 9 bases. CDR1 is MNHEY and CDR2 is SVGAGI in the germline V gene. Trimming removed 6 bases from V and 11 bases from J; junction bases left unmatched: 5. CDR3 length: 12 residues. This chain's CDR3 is CASSLLAGKQFF. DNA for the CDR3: TGTGCCAGCAGCCTCCTAGCGGGAAAGCAGTTCTTC.

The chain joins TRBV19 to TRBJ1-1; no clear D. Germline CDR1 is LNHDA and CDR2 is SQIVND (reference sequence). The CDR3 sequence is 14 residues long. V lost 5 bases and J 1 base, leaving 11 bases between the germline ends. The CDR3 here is CASSSRTANTEAFF. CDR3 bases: TGTGCCAGTAGTTCCCGGACCGCGAACACTGAAGCTTTCTTT.

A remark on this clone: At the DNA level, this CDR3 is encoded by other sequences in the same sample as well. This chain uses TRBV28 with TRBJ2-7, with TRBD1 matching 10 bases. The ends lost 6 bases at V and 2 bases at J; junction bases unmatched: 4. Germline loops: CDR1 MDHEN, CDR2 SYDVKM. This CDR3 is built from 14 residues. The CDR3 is CASSLTGGTYEQYF. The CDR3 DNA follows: TGTGCCAGCAGCTTGACAGGGGGCACCTACGAGCAGTACTTC. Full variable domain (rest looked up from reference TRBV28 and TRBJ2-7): DVKVTQSSRYLVKRTGEKVFLECVQDMDHENMFWYRQDPGLGLRLIYFSYDVKMKEKGDIPEGYSVSREKKERFSLILESASTNQTSMYLCASSLTGGTYEQYFGPGTRLTVT.

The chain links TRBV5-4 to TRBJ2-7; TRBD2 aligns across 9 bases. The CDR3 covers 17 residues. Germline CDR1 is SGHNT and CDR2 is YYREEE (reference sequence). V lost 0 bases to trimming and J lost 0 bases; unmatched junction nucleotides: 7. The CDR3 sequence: CASSLASASGVSYEQYF. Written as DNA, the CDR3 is TGTGCCAGCAGCTTGGCCTCGGCTAGCGGGGTCTCCTACGAGCAGTACTTC.

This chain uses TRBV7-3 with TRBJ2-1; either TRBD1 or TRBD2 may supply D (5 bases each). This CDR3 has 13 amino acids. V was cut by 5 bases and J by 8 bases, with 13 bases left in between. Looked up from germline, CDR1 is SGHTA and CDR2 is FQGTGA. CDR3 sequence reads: CASSPWLGDEQFF. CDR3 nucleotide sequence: TGTGCCAGCAGCCCGTGGCTGGGGGATGAGCAGTTCTTC.

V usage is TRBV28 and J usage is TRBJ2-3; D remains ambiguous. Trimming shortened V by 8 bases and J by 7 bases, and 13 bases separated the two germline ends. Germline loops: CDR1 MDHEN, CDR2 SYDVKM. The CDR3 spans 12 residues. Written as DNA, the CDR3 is TGTGCCAGCTCCCCCTTTGGGAATACGCAGTATTTT. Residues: CASSPFGNTQYF.

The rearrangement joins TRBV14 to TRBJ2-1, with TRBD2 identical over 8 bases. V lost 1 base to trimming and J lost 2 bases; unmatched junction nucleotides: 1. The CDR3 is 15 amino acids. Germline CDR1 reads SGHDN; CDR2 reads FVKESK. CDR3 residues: CASSQAGGPYNEQFF. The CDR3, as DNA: TGTGCCAGCAGCCAAGCGGGAGGGCCCTACAATGAGCAGTTCTTC.

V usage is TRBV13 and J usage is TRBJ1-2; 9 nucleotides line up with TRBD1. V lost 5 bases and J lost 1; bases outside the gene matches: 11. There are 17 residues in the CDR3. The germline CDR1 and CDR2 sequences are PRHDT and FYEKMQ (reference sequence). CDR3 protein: CASSPDRGLGFNYGYTF. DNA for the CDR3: TGTGCCAGCAGCCCGGACAGGGGATTAGGGTTTAACTATGGCTACACCTTC.

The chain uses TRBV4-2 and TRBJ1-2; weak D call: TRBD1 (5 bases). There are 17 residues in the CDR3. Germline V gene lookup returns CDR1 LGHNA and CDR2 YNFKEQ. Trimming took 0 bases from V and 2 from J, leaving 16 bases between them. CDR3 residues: CASSQDLGWGKNYGYTF. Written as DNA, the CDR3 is TGTGCCAGCAGCCAAGATTTGGGGTGGGGCAAAAACTATGGCTACACCTTC.

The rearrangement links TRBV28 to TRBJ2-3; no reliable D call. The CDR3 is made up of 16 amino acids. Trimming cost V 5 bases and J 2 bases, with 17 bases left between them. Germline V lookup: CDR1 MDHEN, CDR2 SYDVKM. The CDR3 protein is CASSTPKETYTDTQYF. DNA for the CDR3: TGTGCCAGCAGTACCCCCAAGGAAACTTACACAGATACGCAGTATTTT.

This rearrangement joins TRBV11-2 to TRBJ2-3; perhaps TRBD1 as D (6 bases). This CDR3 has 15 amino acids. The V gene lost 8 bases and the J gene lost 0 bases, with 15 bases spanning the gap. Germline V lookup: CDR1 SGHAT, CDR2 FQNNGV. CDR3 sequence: CASDPGAISTDTQYF. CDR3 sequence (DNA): TGTGCCAGCGACCCAGGGGCGATCAGCACAGATACGCAGTATTTT.

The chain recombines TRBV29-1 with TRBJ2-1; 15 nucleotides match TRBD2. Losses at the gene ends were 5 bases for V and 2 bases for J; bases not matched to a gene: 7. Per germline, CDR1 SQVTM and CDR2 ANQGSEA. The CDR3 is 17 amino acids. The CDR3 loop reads CSVSGLAGGKTYNEQFF. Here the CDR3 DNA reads TGCAGCGTTTCGGGACTAGCGGGAGGTAAGACCTACAATGAGCAGTTCTTC.

CDR3 protein: CSAWTGTNYGYTF. CDR3 coding DNA: TGCAGCGCCTGGACAGGGACTAACTATGGCTACACCTTC. The chain employs TRBV29-1 and TRBJ1-2, with 8 bases fitting TRBD1. This CDR3 is built from 13 residues. CDR1 and CDR2 (germline): SQVTM, ANQGSEA. V was pared by 7 bases and J by 0 bases, with 4 bases of the junction left unmatched.

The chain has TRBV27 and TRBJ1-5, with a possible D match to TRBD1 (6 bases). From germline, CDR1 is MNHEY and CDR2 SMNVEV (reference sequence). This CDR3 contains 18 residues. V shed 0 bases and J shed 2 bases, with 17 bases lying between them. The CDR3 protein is CASSLSAGLAGGNQPQHF. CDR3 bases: TGTGCCAGCAGTTTATCGGCAGGGCTCGCAGGGGGCAATCAGCCCCAGCATTTT.

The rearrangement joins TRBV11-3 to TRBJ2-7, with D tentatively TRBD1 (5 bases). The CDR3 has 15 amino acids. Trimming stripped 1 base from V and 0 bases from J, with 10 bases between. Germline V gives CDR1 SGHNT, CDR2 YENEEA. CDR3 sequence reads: CASSLGKDNSYEQYF. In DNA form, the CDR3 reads TGTGCCAGCAGCTTAGGGAAGGACAACTCCTACGAGCAGTACTTC.

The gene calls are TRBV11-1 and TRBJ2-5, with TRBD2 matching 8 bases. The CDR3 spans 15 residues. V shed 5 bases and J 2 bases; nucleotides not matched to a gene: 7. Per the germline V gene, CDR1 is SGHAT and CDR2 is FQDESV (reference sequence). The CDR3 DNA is TGTGCCAGCAGCGCCATAGCGGGACCTCAAGAGACCCAGTACTTC. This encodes CASSAIAGPQETQYF.

CDR3 protein: CASSPRIPRNYGYTF. DNA of the CDR3: TGTGCCAGCAGTCCCCGGATCCCCCGTAACTATGGCTACACCTTC. The genes are TRBV27 and TRBJ1-2; D ambiguous. The ends were cut back, 5 bases at V and 1 base at J, with 14 bases in the middle. CDR1 and CDR2 from the germline V gene are MNHEY and SMNVEV (reference sequence). CDR3 length: 15 amino acids.

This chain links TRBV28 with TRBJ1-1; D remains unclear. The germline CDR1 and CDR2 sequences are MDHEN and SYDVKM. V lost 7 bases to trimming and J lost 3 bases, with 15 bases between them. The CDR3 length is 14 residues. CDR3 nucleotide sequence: TGTGCCAGCATCTTTAGTGTCCAGGACACTGAAGCTTTCTTT. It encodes CASIFSVQDTEAFF.

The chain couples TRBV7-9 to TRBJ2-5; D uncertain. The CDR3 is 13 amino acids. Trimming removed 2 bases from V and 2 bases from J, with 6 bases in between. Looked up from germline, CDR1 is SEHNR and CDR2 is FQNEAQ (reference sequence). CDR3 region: CASSLSPQETQYF. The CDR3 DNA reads TGTGCCAGCAGCTTAAGTCCTCAAGAGACCCAGTACTTC.

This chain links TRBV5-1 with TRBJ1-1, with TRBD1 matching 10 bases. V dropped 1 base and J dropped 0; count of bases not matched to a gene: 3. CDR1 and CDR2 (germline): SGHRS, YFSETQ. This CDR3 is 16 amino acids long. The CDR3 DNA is TGCGCCAGCAGCTTGAGGGACAGGGGAATGAACACTGAAGCTTTCTTT. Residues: CASSLRDRGMNTEAFF.

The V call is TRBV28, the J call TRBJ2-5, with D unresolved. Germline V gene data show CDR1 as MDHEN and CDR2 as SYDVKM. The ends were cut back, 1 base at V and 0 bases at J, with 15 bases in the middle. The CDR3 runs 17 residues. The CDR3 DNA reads TGTGCCAGCAGTTTATCCCAGGCAGAACCCTACCAAGAGACCCAGTACTTC. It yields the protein CASSLSQAEPYQETQYF.

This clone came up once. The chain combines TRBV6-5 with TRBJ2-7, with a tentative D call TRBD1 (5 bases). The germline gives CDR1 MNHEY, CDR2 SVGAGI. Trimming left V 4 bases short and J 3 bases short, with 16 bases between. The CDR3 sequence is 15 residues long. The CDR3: CASSLITGSNYEQYF. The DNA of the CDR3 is TGTGCCAGCAGTTTGATTACAGGATCTAACTACGAGCAGTACTTC.

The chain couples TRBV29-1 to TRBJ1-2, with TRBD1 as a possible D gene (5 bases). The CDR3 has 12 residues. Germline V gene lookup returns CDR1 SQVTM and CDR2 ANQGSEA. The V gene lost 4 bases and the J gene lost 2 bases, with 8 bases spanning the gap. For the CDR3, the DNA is TGCAGCGTTGTTTCAGGGAACTATGGCTACACCTTC. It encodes CSVVSGNYGYTF.

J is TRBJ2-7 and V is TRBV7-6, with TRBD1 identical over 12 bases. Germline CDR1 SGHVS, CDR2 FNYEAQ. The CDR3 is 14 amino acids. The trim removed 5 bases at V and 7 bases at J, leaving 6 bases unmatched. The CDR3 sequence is CASSLGTGGGEQYF. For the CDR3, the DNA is TGTGCCAGCAGCCTAGGGACAGGGGGCGGGGAGCAGTACTTC.

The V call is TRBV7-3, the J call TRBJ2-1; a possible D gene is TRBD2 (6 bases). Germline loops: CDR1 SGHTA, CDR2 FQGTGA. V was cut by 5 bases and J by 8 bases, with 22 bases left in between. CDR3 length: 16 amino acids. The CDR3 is CASSPSPLARRDEQFF. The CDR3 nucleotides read TGTGCCAGCAGCCCCTCTCCCCTAGCGCGACGTGATGAGCAGTTCTTC.

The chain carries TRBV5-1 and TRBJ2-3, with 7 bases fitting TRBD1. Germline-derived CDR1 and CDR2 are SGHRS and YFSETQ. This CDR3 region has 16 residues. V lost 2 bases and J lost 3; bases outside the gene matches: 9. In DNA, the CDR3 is TGCGCCAGCAGCTTCGGACACAGGGGAAGGACAGATACGCAGTATTTT. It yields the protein CASSFGHRGRTDTQYF.

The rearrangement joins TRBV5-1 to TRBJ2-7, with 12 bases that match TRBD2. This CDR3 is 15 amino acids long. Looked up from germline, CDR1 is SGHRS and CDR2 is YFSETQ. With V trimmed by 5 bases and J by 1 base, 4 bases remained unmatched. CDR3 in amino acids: CASSSTSGGSYEQYF. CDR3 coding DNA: TGCGCCAGCAGTAGTACTAGCGGGGGGTCCTACGAGCAGTACTTC.

DNA for the CDR3: TGCGCCAGCATGACAGACCGTTACGAGCAGTACTTC. It translates to CASMTDRYEQYF. This chain uses TRBV5-1 with TRBJ2-7; a weak D match, TRBD1 (5 bases). This CDR3 spans 12 amino acids. CDR1 and CDR2 from the germline V gene are SGHRS and YFSETQ. With 6 bases removed from V and 4 bases from J, the gap between germline ends came to 11 bases.